These 7 T cell receptor beta chains share one sample of origin, sequenced in a study of T-cell memory formation after mild COVID-19. MiXCR was run by TCRdb on the 5' RACE reads, yielding one entry per CDR3 protein. Counted here are some 130,000 distinct CDR3 sequences, about a sixth occurring once; the ten biggest clones make up about 5.2%. What was sequenced was PBMCs or a T cell subset sorted from them (not recorded which). The origin of the receptors is a man aged 18 to 30 who had mild COVID-19 (a few samples of this study predate the infection). Cell type and time point are not known.

This clonotype occurred many times. The chain uses TRBV24-1 and TRBJ2-1; 8 nucleotides match TRBD2. V gave up 1 base and J gave up 3 bases; unmatched junction bases: 7. Germline CDR1 is KGHDR and CDR2 is SFDVKD. The CDR3 spans 17 residues. The CDR3 DNA is TGTGCCACCAGTGATTTCGGGGGGGCTTCGGGCTACAATGAGCAGTTCTTC. It codes for CATSDFGGASGYNEQFF.

This clonotype was counted only a few times. The chain is built from TRBV7-2 and TRBJ2-3; D is tentatively TRBD1 or TRBD2 (5 bases each). This CDR3 comprises 12 residues. The V end lost 3 bases, the J end lost 7 bases, and 8 bases lay between the germline ends. Germline CDR1 is SGHTA and CDR2 is FQGNSA. CDR3 loop: CASSFGANTQYF. In nucleotides, the CDR3 is TGTGCCAGCAGCTTCGGGGCAAATACGCAGTATTTT.

In nucleotides, the CDR3 is TGTGCCAGCAGCCTCTCGGGGCCCCTTCTAGCGGGGACAGATACGCAGTATTTT. Protein sequence: CASSLSGPLLAGTDTQYF. V is TRBV5-5 and J is TRBJ2-3, with 9 bases aligning to TRBD2. The V gene's germline CDR1 is SGHKS and CDR2 YYEKEE (reference sequence). This CDR3 has 18 amino acids. Losses at the gene ends were 4 bases for V and 3 bases for J; bases not matched to a gene: 15.

The genes are TRBV4-2 and TRBJ2-7; tentative D call: TRBD1 (6 bases). This CDR3 region has 14 residues. Germline-derived CDR1 and CDR2 are LGHNA and YNFKEQ. Trimming cost V 3 bases and J 0 bases, with 9 bases left between them. This CDR3 reads CASSQEGGSYEQYF. The CDR3 bases are TGTGCCAGCAGCCAGGAAGGGGGCTCCTACGAGCAGTACTTC.

The gene calls are TRBV5-1 and TRBJ1-1; TRBD1 is a possible D gene (5 bases). Germline V gene data show CDR1 as SGHRS and CDR2 as YFSETQ. V gave up 8 bases and J gave up 3 bases, with 11 bases separating them. The CDR3 has 12 residues. In DNA, the CDR3 is TGCGCCAGTCAGGGTTCATACACTGAAGCTTTCTTT. This translates into CASQGSYTEAFF.

The chain combines TRBV3-1 with TRBJ2-4; 8 bases are a match to TRBD1. With 4 bases clipped from V and 2 bases from J, the junction kept 7 bases outside the gene matches. Germline V gene sequence: CDR1 LGHDT, CDR2 YNNKEL (reference sequence). This CDR3 has 16 residues. CDR3 coding DNA: TGTGCCAGCAGCCGGAGACAGGGGTGGTCCAAAAACATTCAGTACTTC. Residues: CASSRRQGWSKNIQYF.

With regard to this clonotype: At one boundary the junction diverges from the germline segment, which might be a read error. This chain links TRBV6-5 with TRBJ1-1; a weak D match, TRBD1 (6 bases). Germline V gene sequence: CDR1 MNHEY, CDR2 SVGAGI. This CDR3 contains 17 residues. This CDR3 reads CAISYSRRGGMNTEAFF. For the CDR3, the DNA is TGTGCCATCAGTTATTCCCGTCGAGGGGGAATGAACACTGAAGCTTTCTTT.